Listed below are T cell receptor beta chains from one sample, sequenced in a study of T cells in localized non-small cell lung cancer. Libraries were prepared by immunoSEQ multiplex PCR; TCRdb keeps only in-frame clonotypes and omits some of them. The sample has some 90,000 clones; 80% to 90% are singletons. This material consisted of peripheral blood, taken before any cancer treatment. The source is a man between 40 and 70 years old with stage I squamous cell lung carcinoma. Both conserved end residues are part of each CDR3. Each record gives: D gene, V gene, J gene, clone size, CDR3 protein, CDR3 DNA. D genes are given only for firm matches. For some rows the clone size is stated as once, few or many, or as a class when expanded; others skip it.

d_call: -; v_call: TRBV5-1; j_call: TRBJ2-7; clone_size: -; cdr3_aa: CASSSPTGYEQYF; cdr3_nt: TGCGCCAGCAGCTCGCCGACAGGCTACGAGCAGTACTTC
d_call: -; v_call: TRBV18; j_call: TRBJ1-6; clone_size: -; cdr3_aa: CASSDPPLHF; cdr3_nt: TGTGCCAGCTCAGACCCACCCCTCCACTTT
d_call: TRBD1; v_call: TRBV28; j_call: TRBJ1-1; clone_size: -; cdr3_aa: CASSPQGPGTEAFF; cdr3_nt: TGTGCCAGCAGTCCACAGGGGCCGGGCACTGAAGCTTTCTTT
d_call: TRBD1; v_call: TRBV4-2; j_call: TRBJ1-2; clone_size: once; cdr3_aa: CASSQAGGPILRLGYTF; cdr3_nt: TGTGCCAGCAGCCAAGCAGGGGGACCAATCCTACGTCTTGGCTACACCTTC
d_call: TRBD1; v_call: TRBV6-6; j_call: TRBJ1-2; clone_size: few; cdr3_aa: CASRETGADGYTF; cdr3_nt: TGTGCCAGCAGGGAGACAGGGGCTGATGGCTACACCTTC
d_call: -; v_call: TRBV30; j_call: TRBJ2-7; clone_size: -; cdr3_aa: CAWSVGGPGSYEQYF; cdr3_nt: TGTGCCTGGAGTGTTGGGGGCCCGGGCTCCTACGAGCAGTACTTC
d_call: -; v_call: TRBV6-1; j_call: TRBJ1-2; clone_size: -; cdr3_aa: CASSEVGRLYGYTF; cdr3_nt: TGTGCCAGCAGTGAAGTGGGCAGGCTCTATGGCTACACCTTC
d_call: TRBD2; v_call: TRBV14; j_call: TRBJ2-5; clone_size: -; cdr3_aa: CASSQISGGQETQYF; cdr3_nt: TGTGCCAGCAGCCAAATCAGCGGGGGGCAAGAGACCCAGTACTTC
d_call: TRBD2; v_call: TRBV11-2; j_call: TRBJ2-2; clone_size: -; cdr3_aa: CASSSPAGTSGYTGELFF; cdr3_nt: TGTGCCAGCAGCTCCCCCGCCGGGACTAGCGGATATACCGGGGAGCTGTTTTTT
d_call: -; v_call: TRBV29-1; j_call: TRBJ1-1; clone_size: -; cdr3_aa: CSVLRQEFTEAFF; cdr3_nt: TGCAGCGTGCTCCGACAGGAATTCACTGAAGCTTTCTTT
d_call: TRBD1; v_call: TRBV29-1; j_call: TRBJ1-3; clone_size: -; cdr3_aa: CSVTDRNEGNTIYF; cdr3_nt: TGCAGCGTCACGGACAGGAACGAAGGGAACACCATATATTTT
d_call: TRBD1; v_call: TRBV18; j_call: TRBJ1-6; clone_size: -; cdr3_aa: CASSPQGSSQGAQNSPLHF; cdr3_nt: TGTGCCAGCTCACCCCAAGGATCATCTCAGGGGGCGCAAAATTCACCCCTCCACTTT
d_call: TRBD1; v_call: TRBV29-1; j_call: TRBJ2-1; clone_size: -; cdr3_aa: CSVEGVRGGSEQFF; cdr3_nt: TGCAGCGTTGAAGGTGTACGAGGGGGCAGTGAGCAGTTCTTC
d_call: TRBD2; v_call: TRBV4-2; j_call: TRBJ2-5; clone_size: -; cdr3_aa: CASSQDLLAGGTQETQYF; cdr3_nt: TGTGCCAGCAGCCAAGATTTACTAGCGGGGGGAACTCAAGAGACCCAGTACTTC
d_call: TRBD1; v_call: TRBV27; j_call: TRBJ2-7; clone_size: -; cdr3_aa: CASSLRTGGGYEQYF; cdr3_nt: TGTGCCAGCAGTTTAAGGACAGGGGGAGGCTACGAGCAGTACTTC
d_call: TRBD1; v_call: TRBV6-5; j_call: TRBJ2-7; clone_size: -; cdr3_aa: CASVWGRTGSPEQYF; cdr3_nt: TGTGCCAGCGTTTGGGGACGGACAGGGAGCCCCGAGCAGTACTTC
d_call: TRBD1; v_call: TRBV29-1; j_call: TRBJ2-3; clone_size: -; cdr3_aa: CSVRTGTSTDTQYF; cdr3_nt: TGCAGCGTTCGGACAGGGACTAGCACAGATACGCAGTATTTT
d_call: TRBD2; v_call: TRBV5-1; j_call: TRBJ2-1; clone_size: once; cdr3_aa: CASSFLAGGPVNEQFF; cdr3_nt: TGCGCCAGCAGCTTTCTAGCGGGGGGGCCGGTAAATGAGCAGTTCTTC
d_call: TRBD1; v_call: TRBV28; j_call: TRBJ2-7; clone_size: -; cdr3_aa: CASTYRGPNEQYF; cdr3_nt: TGTGCCAGCACTTACAGGGGGCCGAACGAGCAGTACTTC
d_call: -; v_call: TRBV25-1; j_call: TRBJ2-7; clone_size: -; cdr3_aa: CARTYGTSGSEQYF; cdr3_nt: TGTGCCAGGACCTACGGGACTTCGGGAAGTGAGCAGTACTTC
d_call: TRBD1; v_call: TRBV5-4; j_call: TRBJ2-7; clone_size: once; cdr3_aa: CASSRRTGGQVFSYEQYF; cdr3_nt: TGTGCCAGCAGCAGACGGACAGGCGGGCAGGTTTTTTCCTACGAGCAGTACTTC
d_call: -; v_call: TRBV4-3; j_call: TRBJ2-2; clone_size: -; cdr3_aa: CASSLHHRVSVGELFF; cdr3_nt: TGCGCCAGCAGCCTTCACCACAGGGTTAGCGTCGGGGAGCTGTTTTTT
d_call: -; v_call: TRBV6-1; j_call: TRBJ1-1; clone_size: -; cdr3_aa: CASSLKGEGAEAFF; cdr3_nt: TGTGCCAGCAGTCTGAAGGGGGAAGGGGCTGAAGCTTTCTTT
d_call: TRBD1; v_call: TRBV9; j_call: TRBJ1-6; clone_size: -; cdr3_aa: CASSRDRADNSPLHF; cdr3_nt: TGTGCCAGCAGCAGAGACAGGGCCGATAATTCACCCCTCCACTTT
d_call: -; v_call: TRBV19; j_call: TRBJ1-5; clone_size: -; cdr3_aa: CASRLTGNQPQHF; cdr3_nt: TGTGCCAGTAGGTTGACAGGAAATCAGCCCCAGCATTTT
d_call: TRBD1; v_call: TRBV5-1; j_call: TRBJ1-1; clone_size: -; cdr3_aa: CASSGRQGSTTEAFF; cdr3_nt: TGCGCCAGCAGCGGAAGACAGGGGTCGACCACTGAAGCTTTCTTT
d_call: -; v_call: TRBV5-6; j_call: TRBJ2-7; clone_size: -; cdr3_aa: CASSSPGEQYF; cdr3_nt: TGTGCCAGCAGCTCCCCAGGGGAGCAGTACTTC